The 22 T cell receptor beta chains listed next were all sequenced from one sample in a study of CD8+CD57+ T cells in acquired aplastic anemia. Genomic DNA templated the TCR beta VDJ and CDR3 profiling. TCRdb re-analysed the reads in MiXCR, keeping a single row per CDR3 protein. The sample lists under 350,000 distinct CDR3 sequences, approximately 57% occurring once. Patients selected for sequencing had displayed CD8+CD57+ cell expansion by flow cytometry. Sample: sorted CD4+, CD8+, or CD8+CD57+ T cells (not recorded which) from PBMCs. The receptor set was obtained from a human donor with aplastic anemia.

V gene TRBV25-1 combines with J gene TRBJ1-2; 9 nucleotides match TRBD1. The J segment lost 1 base and the V segment lost 4 bases, leaving 7 bases of the junction unmatched. This CDR3 is 16 amino acids long. CDR1 and CDR2 (germline): MGHDK, SYGVNS. CDR3: CASSGGQGNFNYGYTF. For the CDR3, the DNA is TGTGCCAGCAGTGGGGGACAGGGAAACTTTAACTATGGCTACACCTTC.

V is TRBV7-9 and J is TRBJ1-5; 9 bases align to TRBD1. Per the germline V gene, CDR1 is SEHNR and CDR2 is FQNEAQ (reference sequence). J gave up 9 bases and V 4 bases, and 13 bases lay outside the gene matches. This CDR3 is built from 16 residues. CDR3 DNA: TGTGCCAGCAGCTCCGGACAGGGGTCATCTCGCGCGCCCCAGCATTTT. Amino acids: CASSSGQGSSRAPQHF.

The J gene is TRBJ2-7, the V gene TRBV5-6, with 10 bases fitting TRBD1. The CDR3 has 14 residues. V lost 5 bases to trimming and J lost 2 bases; unmatched junction nucleotides: 4. Germline V gives CDR1 SGHDT, CDR2 YYEEEE. The CDR3 sequence: CASSAGTGAYEQYF. CDR3 sequence (DNA): TGTGCCAGCAGTGCCGGGACAGGGGCCTACGAGCAGTACTTC.

This clonotype was counted at least ten times. CDR3 DNA: TGTGCCAGCAGTGAAGGAATAGGGGGCAACTATGGCTACACCTTC. Its protein is CASSEGIGGNYGYTF. The chain combines TRBV6-1 with TRBJ1-2, with 7 nucleotides matching TRBD1. The CDR3 sequence is 15 residues long. V gave up 1 base and J gave up 2 bases; unmatched junction bases: 4. Germline V gives CDR1 MNHNS, CDR2 SASEGT.

The V call is TRBV11-2, the J call TRBJ1-5; D might be TRBD1 (5 bases). Per germline, CDR1 SGHAT and CDR2 FQNNGV. The V end was cut by 1 base, the J end by 7 bases, with 8 bases between. This CDR3 spans 13 amino acids. Written as DNA, the CDR3 is TGTGCCAGCAGCTTAGCACAGGAACAGCCCCAGCATTTT. It encodes CASSLAQEQPQHF. Filled out from reference TRBV11-2 and TRBJ1-5, the complete variable domain reads EAGVAQSPRYKIIEKRQSVAFWCNPISGHATLYWYQQILGQGPKLLIQFQNNGVVDDSQLPKDRFSAERLKGVDSTLKIQPAKLEDSAVYLCASSLAQEQPQHFGDGTRLSIL.

V usage is TRBV7-9 and J usage is TRBJ2-5, with 11 bases fitting TRBD2. The CDR3 loop spans 13 amino acids. The germline V gene encodes CDR1 SEHNR and CDR2 FQNEAQ (reference sequence). With V trimmed by 5 bases and J by 7 bases, 3 bases remained unmatched. CDR3 loop: CASSPTSGGTQYF. CDR3 nucleotides: TGTGCCAGCAGCCCTACTAGCGGGGGGACCCAGTACTTC.

V usage is TRBV10-3 and J usage is TRBJ1-6; D perhaps matches TRBD1 (5 bases). In germline, CDR1 is ENHRY, CDR2 SYGVKD. CDR3 length: 13 amino acids. The ends were cut back, 10 bases at V and 7 bases at J, with 14 bases in the middle. The CDR3 nucleotides are TGTGCCACCTCTCAGGGTAGAAATTCACCCCTCCACTTT. It specifies CATSQGRNSPLHF.

This clonotype was observed at least ten times. The chain combines TRBV5-1 with TRBJ2-5; 9 bases are a match to TRBD2. The CDR3 consists of 16 residues. From germline, CDR1 is SGHRS and CDR2 YFSETQ. V was clipped by 3 bases and J by 5 bases; unmatched bases: 11. DNA of the CDR3: TGCGCCAGCAGCTGGACTAGCGCTCCCGGGGTGGAGACCCAGTACTTC. Encoded protein: CASSWTSAPGVETQYF.

Worth noting for this clonotype: This may be a read error: a much more frequent sequence differs by one nucleotide. This chain uses TRBV9 with TRBJ1-1, with unresolved D. V was clipped by 4 bases and J by 1 base, with 11 bases between them. The germline V gene has CDR1 SGDLS and CDR2 YYNGEE. The CDR3 runs to 14 residues. The CDR3 region is CASSQGKWNTEAFF. CDR3 DNA: TGTGCCAGCAGCCAAGGTAAGTGGAACACTGAAGCTTTCTTT. The full variable domain, in which reference TRBV9 and TRBJ1-1 provide the parts outside the CDR3, is DSGVTQTPKHLITATGQRVTLRCSPRSGDLSVYWYQQSLDQGLQFLIQYYNGEERAKGNILERFSAQQFPDLHSELNLSSLELGDSALYFCASSQGKWNTEAFFGQGTRLTVV.

In its sample, this clonotype was seen a few times. Because the CDR3's place on the DNA is in doubt, the DNA is left out and the CDR3 is given as listed by TCRdb. This chain uses TRBV10-3 with TRBJ1-5. Germline-derived CDR1 and CDR2 are ENHRY and SYGVKD. The CDR3 is 23 amino acids in total, end residues counted. CDR3 residues: CAISRLAGGDEQFFGQGVQPQHF.

This clonotype has only one observation. J is TRBJ1-2 and V is TRBV7-8, with TRBD1 identical over 8 bases. Germline V gene lookup returns CDR1 SGHVS and CDR2 FQNEAQ. Trimming at V came to 1 base and at J to 5 bases, leaving 12 bases not matched to a gene. The CDR3 consists of 17 residues. CDR3 bases: TGTGCCAGCAGCTTAGGTAACAGGGGGGATCTTGCTTATGGCTACACCTTC. It translates to CASSLGNRGDLAYGYTF. Using reference TRBV7-8 and TRBJ1-2 for the parts outside the CDR3, the full variable domain is GAGVSQSPRYKVAKRGQDVALRCDPISGHVSLFWYQQALGQGPEFLTYFQNEAQLDKSGLPSDRFFAERPEGSVSTLKIQRTQQEDSAVYLCASSLGNRGDLAYGYTFGSGTRLTVV.

This clonotype turned up a few times. The chain couples TRBV20-1 to TRBJ2-7, with D tentatively TRBD1 (6 bases). Germline values: CDR1 DFQATT, CDR2 SNEGSKA (reference sequence). The V gene lost 5 bases and the J gene lost 4 bases, with 9 bases spanning the gap. CDR3 length: 11 residues. The CDR3 spells CSAEQGYEQYF. CDR3 sequence (DNA): TGCAGTGCTGAACAGGGTTACGAGCAGTACTTC.

This clonotype was seen ten or more times. This chain connects TRBV10-2 to TRBJ2-7; D call uncertain. CDR3 size: 12 residues. Trimming stripped 6 bases from V and 4 bases from J, with 10 bases between. Looked up from germline, CDR1 is WSHSY and CDR2 is SAAADI. The CDR3 region is CASRQQIYEQYF. The CDR3 nucleotides are TGCGCCAGCAGGCAACAGATTTACGAGCAGTACTTC.

The sample holds a few counts of this clonotype. The chain combines TRBV19 with TRBJ2-1; either TRBD1 or TRBD2 may fit D (5 bases each). Trimming cost V 6 bases and J 1 base, with 10 bases left between them. CDR1 is LNHDA, CDR2 SQIVND, per germline (reference sequence). The CDR3 totals 14 residues. The CDR3 loop reads CASRLRESYNEQFF. In nucleotides, the CDR3 is TGTGCCAGTAGACTCAGGGAGTCCTACAATGAGCAGTTCTTC.

The chain links TRBV24-1 to TRBJ2-3; 9 bases agree with TRBD2. This CDR3 is built from 16 residues. The V gene end was trimmed by 0 bases and the J gene end by 4 bases; junction bases not matched to a gene: 4. The germline gives CDR1 KGHDR, CDR2 SFDVKD. The CDR3, as DNA: TGTGCCACCAGTGATTTGGCTAGCGGGAAACCAGATACGCAGTATTTT. The encoded protein is CATSDLASGKPDTQYF.

The chain recombines TRBV7-2 with TRBJ2-7, with 7 bases lining up with TRBD2. The CDR3 is 14 residues long. V lost 6 bases and J lost 4; bases outside the gene matches: 9. In germline, CDR1 is SGHTA, CDR2 FQGNSA. The CDR3 protein is CASSRDYLRYEQYF. The CDR3, as DNA: TGTGCCAGCAGTCGGGACTATCTGAGATACGAGCAGTACTTC.

V usage is TRBV24-1 and J usage is TRBJ2-5; 14 nucleotides line up with TRBD2. CDR3 length equals 18 residues. Per germline, CDR1 KGHDR and CDR2 SFDVKD. Trimming took 4 bases from V and 5 from J; bases not matched to a gene: 11. CDR3 sequence: CATSEGGLAGGSGETQYF. The CDR3 region has the DNA TGTGCCACCAGTGAGGGCGGACTAGCGGGAGGTAGTGGGGAGACCCAGTACTTC.

V usage is TRBV20-1 and J usage is TRBJ2-7; 9 bases fit TRBD2. The germline V gene encodes CDR1 DFQATT and CDR2 SNEGSKA (reference sequence). The ends lost 0 bases at V and 10 bases at J; junction bases unmatched: 19. The CDR3 extends over 17 amino acids. In DNA, the CDR3 is TGCAGTGCTAGAGATCGGCGGCGGGAGGGCCCTATAGGGGAACAGTACTTC. Its protein product is CSARDRRREGPIGEQYF.

J is TRBJ2-5 and V is TRBV6-5, with D possibly being TRBD2 (6 bases). CDR3 length equals 14 residues. The V gene lost 7 bases and the J gene lost 1 base, with 13 bases spanning the gap. Germline lookup yields CDR1 MNHEY and CDR2 SVGAGI. This CDR3 reads CASTSPSVQETQYF. CDR3 nucleotide sequence: TGTGCCAGCACGAGCCCTAGCGTCCAAGAGACCCAGTACTTC.

This chain joins TRBV10-2 and TRBJ2-7, with TRBD1 matching 10 bases. Germline CDR1 is WSHSY and CDR2 is SAAADI. The J segment lost 4 bases and the V segment lost 1 base, leaving 7 bases of the junction unmatched. There are 16 residues in the CDR3. The CDR3 loop is CASSELGQGKGYEQYF. The CDR3 region has the DNA TGCGCCAGCAGTGAGTTGGGACAGGGGAAGGGGTACGAGCAGTACTTC.

The chain links TRBV7-9 to TRBJ2-3; D may be TRBD1 (5 bases). The CDR3 runs to 14 residues. V lost 3 bases and J 5 bases, leaving 12 bases between the germline ends. Looked up from germline, CDR1 is SEHNR and CDR2 is FQNEAQ (reference sequence). The CDR3 DNA follows: TGTGCCAGCAGCTTGGTCCAGGGCATAGATACGCAGTATTTT. This gives the protein CASSLVQGIDTQYF.

This chain joins TRBV5-1 and TRBJ1-6; TRBD1 agrees at 7 bases. The ends lost 4 bases at V and 3 bases at J; junction bases unmatched: 7. Germline lookup yields CDR1 SGHRS and CDR2 YFSETQ. The CDR3 is made up of 16 amino acids. This chain's CDR3 is CASSRGQLDYNSPLHF. The CDR3 nucleotides read TGCGCCAGCAGCAGGGGACAGTTGGACTATAATTCACCCCTCCACTTT.